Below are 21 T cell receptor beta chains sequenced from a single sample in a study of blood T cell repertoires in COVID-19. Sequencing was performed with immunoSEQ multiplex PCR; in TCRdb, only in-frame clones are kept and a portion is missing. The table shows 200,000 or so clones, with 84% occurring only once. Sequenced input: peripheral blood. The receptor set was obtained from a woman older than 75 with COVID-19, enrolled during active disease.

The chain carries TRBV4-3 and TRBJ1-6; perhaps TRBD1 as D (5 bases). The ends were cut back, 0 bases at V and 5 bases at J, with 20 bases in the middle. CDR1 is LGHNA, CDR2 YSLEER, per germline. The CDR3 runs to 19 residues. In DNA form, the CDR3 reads TGCGCCAGCAGCCAAGATGACTTTTCTTTGGGGACTAATAATTCACCCCTCCACTTT. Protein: CASSQDDFSLGTNNSPLHF.

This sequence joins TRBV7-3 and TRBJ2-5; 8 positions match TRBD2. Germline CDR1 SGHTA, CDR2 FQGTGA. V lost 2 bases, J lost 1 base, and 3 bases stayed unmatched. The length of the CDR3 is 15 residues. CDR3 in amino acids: CASSLDGRVQETQYF. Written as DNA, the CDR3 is TGTGCCAGCAGCTTAGACGGGAGGGTCCAAGAGACCCAGTACTTC.

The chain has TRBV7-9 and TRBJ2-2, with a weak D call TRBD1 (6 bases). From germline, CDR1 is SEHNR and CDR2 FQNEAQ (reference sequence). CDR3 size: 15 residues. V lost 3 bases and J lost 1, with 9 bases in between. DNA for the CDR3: TGTGCCAGCAGCTTCGGGACAATGAACACCGGGGAGCTGTTTTTT. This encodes CASSFGTMNTGELFF.

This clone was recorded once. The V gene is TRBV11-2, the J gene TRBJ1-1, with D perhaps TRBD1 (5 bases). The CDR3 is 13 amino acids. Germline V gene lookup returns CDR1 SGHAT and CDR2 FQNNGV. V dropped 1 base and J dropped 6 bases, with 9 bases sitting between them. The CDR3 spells CASSLAGGAEAFF. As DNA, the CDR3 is TGTGCCAGCAGCTTAGCCGGGGGAGCTGAAGCTTTCTTT.

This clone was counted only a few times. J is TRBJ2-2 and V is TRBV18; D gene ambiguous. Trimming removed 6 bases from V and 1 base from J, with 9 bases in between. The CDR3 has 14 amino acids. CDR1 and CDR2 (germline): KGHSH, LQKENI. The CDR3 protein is CASSREMNTGELFF. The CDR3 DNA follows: TGTGCCAGCTCGAGAGAGATGAACACCGGGGAGCTGTTTTTT.

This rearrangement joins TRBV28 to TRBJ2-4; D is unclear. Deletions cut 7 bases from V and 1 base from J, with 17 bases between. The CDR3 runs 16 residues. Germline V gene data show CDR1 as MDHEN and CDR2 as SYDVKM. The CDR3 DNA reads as TGTGCCAGCACCTCCCCCGCCCTATCGGCCAAAAACATTCAGTACTTC. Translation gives CASTSPALSAKNIQYF.

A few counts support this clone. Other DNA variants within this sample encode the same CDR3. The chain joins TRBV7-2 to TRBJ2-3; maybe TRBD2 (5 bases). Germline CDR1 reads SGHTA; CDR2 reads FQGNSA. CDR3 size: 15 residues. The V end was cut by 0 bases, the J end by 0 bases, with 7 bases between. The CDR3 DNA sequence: TGTGCCAGCAGCTTAGCGGCGGGTAGCACAGATACGCAGTATTTT. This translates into CASSLAAGSTDTQYF.

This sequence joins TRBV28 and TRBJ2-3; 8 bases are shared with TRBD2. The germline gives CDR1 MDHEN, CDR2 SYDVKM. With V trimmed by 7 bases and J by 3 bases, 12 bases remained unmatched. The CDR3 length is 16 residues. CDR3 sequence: CASTLGAGEGTDTQYF. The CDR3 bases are TGTGCCAGCACTTTGGGAGCGGGGGAGGGGACAGATACGCAGTATTTT.

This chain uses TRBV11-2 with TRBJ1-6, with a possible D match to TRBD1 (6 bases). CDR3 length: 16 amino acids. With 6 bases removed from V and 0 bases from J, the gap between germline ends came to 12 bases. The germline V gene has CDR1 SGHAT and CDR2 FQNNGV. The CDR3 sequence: CASRLGQISYNSPLHF. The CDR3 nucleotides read TGTGCCAGCAGGTTGGGACAAATCTCCTATAATTCACCCCTCCACTTT.

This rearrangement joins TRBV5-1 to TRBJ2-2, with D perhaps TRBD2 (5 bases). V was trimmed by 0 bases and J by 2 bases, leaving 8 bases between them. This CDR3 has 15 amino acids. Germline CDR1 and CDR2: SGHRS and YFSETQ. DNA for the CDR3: TGCGCCAGCAGCTTGGGCAGCGGAAACACCGGGGAGCTGTTTTTT. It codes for CASSLGSGNTGELFF.

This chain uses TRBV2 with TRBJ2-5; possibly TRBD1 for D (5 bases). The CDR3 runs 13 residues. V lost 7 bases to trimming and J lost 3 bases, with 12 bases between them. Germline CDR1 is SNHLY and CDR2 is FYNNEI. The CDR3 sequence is CASTWQGEETQYF. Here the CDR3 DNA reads TGTGCCAGCACCTGGCAGGGCGAAGAGACCCAGTACTTC.

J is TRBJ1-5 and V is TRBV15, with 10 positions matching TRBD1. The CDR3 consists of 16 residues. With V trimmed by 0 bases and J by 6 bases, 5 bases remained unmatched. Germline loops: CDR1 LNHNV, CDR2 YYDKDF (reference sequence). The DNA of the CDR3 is TGTGCCACCAGCAGAGAGAGGACAGGGGGGATTCAGCCCCAGCATTTT. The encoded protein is CATSRERTGGIQPQHF.

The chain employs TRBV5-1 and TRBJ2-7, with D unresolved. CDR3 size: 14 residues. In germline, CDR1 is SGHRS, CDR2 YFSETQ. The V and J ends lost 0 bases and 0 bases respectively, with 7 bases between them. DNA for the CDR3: TGCGCCAGCAGCTTGGATCCGGGCTCCTACGAGCAGTACTTC. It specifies CASSLDPGSYEQYF.

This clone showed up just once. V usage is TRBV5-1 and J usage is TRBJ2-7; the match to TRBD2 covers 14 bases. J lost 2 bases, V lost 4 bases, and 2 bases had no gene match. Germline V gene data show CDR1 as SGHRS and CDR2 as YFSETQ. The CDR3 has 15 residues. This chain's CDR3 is CASSETSGGAYEQYF. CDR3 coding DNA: TGCGCCAGCAGCGAGACTAGCGGGGGGGCCTACGAGCAGTACTTC. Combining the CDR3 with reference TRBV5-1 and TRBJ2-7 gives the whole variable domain KAGVTQTPRYLIKTRGQQVTLSCSPISGHRSVSWYQQTPGQGLQFLFEYFSETQRNKGNFPGRFSGRQFSNSRSEMNVSTLELGDSALYLCASSETSGGAYEQYFGPGTRLTVT.

In DNA, the CDR3 is TGTGCCAGCAGGTTTGAGGGGGCCAGTGGCTACACCTTC. Protein product: CASRFEGASGYTF. This chain connects TRBV7-2 to TRBJ1-2; TRBD1 agrees at 7 bases. The length of the CDR3 is 13 residues. Losses at the gene ends were 6 bases for V and 7 bases for J; bases not matched to a gene: 8. Per germline, CDR1 SGHTA and CDR2 FQGNSA.

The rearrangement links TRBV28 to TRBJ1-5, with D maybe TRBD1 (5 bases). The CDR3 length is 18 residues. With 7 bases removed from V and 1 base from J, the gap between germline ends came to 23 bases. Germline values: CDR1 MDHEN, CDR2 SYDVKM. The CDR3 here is CASTLPRQGMRSNQPQHF. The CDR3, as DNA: TGTGCCAGCACCCTGCCAAGGCAGGGTATGAGAAGCAATCAGCCCCAGCATTTT. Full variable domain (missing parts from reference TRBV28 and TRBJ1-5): DVKVTQSSRYLVKRTGEKVFLECVQDMDHENMFWYRQDPGLGLRLIYFSYDVKMKEKGDIPEGYSVSREKKERFSLILESASTNQTSMYLCASTLPRQGMRSNQPQHFGDGTRLSIL.

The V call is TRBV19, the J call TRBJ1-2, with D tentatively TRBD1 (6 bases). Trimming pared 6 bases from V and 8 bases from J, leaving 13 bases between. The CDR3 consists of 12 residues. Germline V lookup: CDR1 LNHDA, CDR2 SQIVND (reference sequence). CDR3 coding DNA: TGTGCCAGTAGGCGAACAGGGTCAGGCTACACCTTC. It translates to CASRRTGSGYTF. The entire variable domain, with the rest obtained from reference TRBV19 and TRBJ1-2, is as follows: DGGITQSPKYLFRKEGQNVTLSCEQNLNHDAMYWYRQDPGQGLRLIYYSQIVNDFQKGDIAEGYSVSREKKESFPLTVTSAQKNPTAFYLCASRRTGSGYTFGSGTRLTVV.

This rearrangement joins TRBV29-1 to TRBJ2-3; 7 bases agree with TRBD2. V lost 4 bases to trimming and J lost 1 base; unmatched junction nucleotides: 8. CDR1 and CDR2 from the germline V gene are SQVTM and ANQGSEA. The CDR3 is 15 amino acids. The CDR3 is CSVVGGGGRTDTQYF. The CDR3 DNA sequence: TGCAGCGTTGTTGGCGGCGGGGGACGCACAGATACGCAGTATTTT.

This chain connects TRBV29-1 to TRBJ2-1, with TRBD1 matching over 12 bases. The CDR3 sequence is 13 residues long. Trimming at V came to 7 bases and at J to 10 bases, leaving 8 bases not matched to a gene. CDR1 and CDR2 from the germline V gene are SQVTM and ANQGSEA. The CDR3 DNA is TGCAGCGCTGGGGGGACAGGGGGCCGAGAGCAGTTCTTC. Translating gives CSAGGTGGREQFF.

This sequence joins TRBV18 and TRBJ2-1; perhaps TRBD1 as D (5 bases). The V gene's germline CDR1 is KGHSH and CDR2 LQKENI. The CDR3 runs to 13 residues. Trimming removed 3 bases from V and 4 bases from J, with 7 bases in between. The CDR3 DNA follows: TGTGCCAGCTCACCGGGGCAGTACAATGAGCAGTTCTTC. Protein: CASSPGQYNEQFF. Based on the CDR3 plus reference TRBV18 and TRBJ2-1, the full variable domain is NAGVMQNPRHLVRRRGQEARLRCSPMKGHSHVYWYRQLPEEGLKFMVYLQKENIIDESGMPKERFSAEFPKEGPSILRIQQVVRGDSAAYFCASSPGQYNEQFFGPGTRLTVL.

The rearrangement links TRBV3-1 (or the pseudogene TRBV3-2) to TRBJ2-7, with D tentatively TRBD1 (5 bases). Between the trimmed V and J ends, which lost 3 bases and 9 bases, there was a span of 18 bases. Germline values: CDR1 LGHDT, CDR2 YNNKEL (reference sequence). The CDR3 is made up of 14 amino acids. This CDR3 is CASSHLGATQAQYF. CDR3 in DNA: TGTGCCAGCAGCCATTTAGGGGCCACCCAGGCGCAGTACTTC.